Below, one TCR beta chain is given with its context. This record belongs to a study of blood T cell repertoires in COVID-19. CDR1 is SGHNT, CDR2 YENEEA, per germline. The germline V and J ends were trimmed by 0 bases and 6 bases, with 10 bases remaining between them. The CDR3 loop spans 14 amino acids. The data were produced by immunoSEQ multiplex PCR, yet TCRdb's version contains in-frame clones alone and is incomplete. The profile shows roughly 200,000 clones, 88% of them singletons. The source of this sequence is a man aged 40-49 years with active or convalescent COVID-19. The chain carries TRBV11-3 and TRBJ2-3; D unresolved. The sequenced sample consisted of peripheral blood. The CDR3 sequence: CASSLDGHVDTQYF. The CDR3 region has the DNA TGTGCCAGCAGCTTAGATGGGCATGTGGATACGCAGTATTTT.